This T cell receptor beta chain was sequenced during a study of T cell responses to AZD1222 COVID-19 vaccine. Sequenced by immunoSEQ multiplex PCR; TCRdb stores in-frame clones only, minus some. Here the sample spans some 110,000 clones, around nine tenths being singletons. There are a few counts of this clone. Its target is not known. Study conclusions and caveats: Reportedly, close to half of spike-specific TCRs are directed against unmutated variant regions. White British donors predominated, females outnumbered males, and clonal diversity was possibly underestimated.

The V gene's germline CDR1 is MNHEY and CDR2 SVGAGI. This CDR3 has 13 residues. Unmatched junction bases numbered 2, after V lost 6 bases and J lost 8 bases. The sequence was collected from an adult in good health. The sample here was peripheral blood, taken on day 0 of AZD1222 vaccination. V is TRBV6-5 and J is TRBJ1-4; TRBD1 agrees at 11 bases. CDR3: CASRDRGQEKLFF. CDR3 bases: TGTGCCAGCAGGGACAGGGGGCAGGAAAAACTGTTTTTT.